The 14 T cell receptor beta chains below come from one sample, sequenced in a study of T cells in Graves' hyperthyroidism and ophthalmopathy. What was amplified from RNA transcripts were TCR beta CDR3 regions. HTBI primers were employed in a first-round RT-PCR of the TCR CDR3. MiXCR was run by TCRdb on the multiplex PCR reads, yielding one entry per CDR3 protein. The sample has hundreds of thousands of distinct CDR3 sequences, 14% seen once. The specimen was blood. Receptors were obtained from a woman aged 18-29 years with Graves' hyperthyroidism.

Regarding this clonotype: A clone one base away is much larger, so this may be a read error. The chain is built from TRBV6-1 and TRBJ1-5; 9 nucleotides agree with TRBD1. Germline V CDR1 and CDR2: MNHNS, SASEGT. This CDR3 comprises 15 residues. CDR3 sequence: CAGRPGQGSNQPQHF. The CDR3 coding sequence is TGTGCCGGCAGGCCGGGACAGGGCAGCAATCAGCCCCAGCATTTT.

This clonotype was seen many times. This chain joins TRBV30 and TRBJ1-1, with D maybe TRBD1 (6 bases). The V gene's germline CDR1 is GTSNPN and CDR2 SVGIG (reference sequence). V was clipped by 5 bases and J by 4 bases, with 14 bases between them. This CDR3 is 13 amino acids long. The CDR3 reads CAWARRGITEAFF. CDR3 DNA sequence: TGTGCCTGGGCCCGAAGGGGGATCACTGAAGCTTTCTTT.

This clonotype was seen a handful of times. The chain is built from TRBV9 and TRBJ2-2; 8 nucleotides align to TRBD1. V dropped 1 base and J dropped 3; count of bases not matched to a gene: 5. CDR3 length: 16 amino acids. Per germline, CDR1 SGDLS and CDR2 YYNGEE. CDR3 sequence: CASSVSGTGHTGELFF. CDR3 sequence (DNA): TGTGCCAGCAGCGTAAGTGGGACAGGTCACACCGGGGAGCTGTTTTTT.

V usage is TRBV12-3 or TRBV12-4 and J usage is TRBJ1-5, with D possibly being TRBD1 (5 bases). Trimming pared 8 bases from V and 5 bases from J, leaving 19 bases between. There are 15 residues in the CDR3. CDR3 DNA: TGTGCCAGCTGCAAATCGGGGCTATCCGATCAGCCCCAGCATTTT. It codes for CASCKSGLSDQPQHF.

This clonotype came up a few times. The rearrangement uses TRBV19 and TRBJ2-3, with TRBD2 identical over 13 bases. Germline-derived CDR1 and CDR2 are LNHDA and SQIVND (reference sequence). This CDR3 is 15 amino acids long. V lost 6 bases and J lost 6; bases outside the gene matches: 6. CDR3 sequence reads: CASSDGLAGVDTQYF. The CDR3 bases are TGTGCCAGTAGCGACGGACTAGCGGGAGTGGATACGCAGTATTTT. The variable domain in full, completed from reference TRBV19 and TRBJ2-3, reads DGGITQSPKYLFRKEGQNVTLSCEQNLNHDAMYWYRQDPGQGLRLIYYSQIVNDFQKGDIAEGYSVSREKKESFPLTVTSAQKNPTAFYLCASSDGLAGVDTQYFGPGTRLTVL.

This clonotype has a count of ten or more. The chain's CDR3 is CASSERVLRELFF. CDR3 DNA: TGTGCCAGCAGTGAAAGGGTCCTCCGGGAGCTGTTTTTT. This rearrangement joins TRBV6-1 to TRBJ2-2; D is unclear. With 2 bases removed from V and 9 bases from J, the gap between germline ends came to 10 bases. The germline CDR1 and CDR2 sequences are MNHNS and SASEGT. The CDR3 is 13 amino acids.

This chain links TRBV29-1 with TRBJ2-7; D possibly matches TRBD1 or TRBD2 (5 bases each). Between the trimmed V and J ends, which lost 7 bases and 0 bases, there was a span of 13 bases. The CDR3 covers 13 residues. The germline V gene encodes CDR1 SQVTM and CDR2 ANQGSEA. The CDR3 loop reads CSAAPGSSYEQYF. Here the CDR3 DNA reads TGCAGCGCCGCTCCAGGGAGCTCCTACGAGCAGTACTTC.

As for this clonotype: A much bigger clone sits one base away, suggesting this may be a read error. This chain links TRBV6-2 or TRBV6-3 with TRBJ2-1, with a weak D call TRBD1 (6 bases). V shed 6 bases and J shed 10 bases, with 16 bases lying between them. CDR3 length: 13 residues. Germline V gene lookup returns CDR1 MNHEY and CDR2 SVGEGT. The CDR3 reads CASRDSFYYEQFF. CDR3 in DNA: TGTGCCAGCAGGGACAGCTTCTACTACGAGCAGTTCTTC.

This clonotype was counted ten times or more. The CDR3 here is CASRTGTAENNYGYTF. CDR3 bases: TGTGCCAGCCGAACCGGGACAGCAGAAAATAACTATGGCTACACCTTC. The chain is built from TRBV28 and TRBJ1-2, with 7 nucleotides matching TRBD1. The V segment lost 8 bases and the J segment 1 base; nucleotides outside the gene matches: 13. CDR1 is MDHEN and CDR2 is SYDVKM in the germline V gene. This CDR3 spans 16 amino acids.

The V and J genes are TRBV7-9 and TRBJ2-5; D gene uncertain. V lost 5 bases and J 5 bases, leaving 12 bases between the germline ends. The germline V gene has CDR1 SEHNR and CDR2 FQNEAQ (reference sequence). There are 13 residues in the CDR3. CDR3 DNA sequence: TGTGCCAGCAGCCATGGGCCGACTGAGACCCAGTACTTC. Translated, it gives CASSHGPTETQYF.

This clonotype has at least ten counts. V is TRBV12-3 or TRBV12-4 and J is TRBJ1-5; D is undetermined. The length of the CDR3 is 15 residues. V was shortened by 2 bases and J by 0 bases, with 8 bases between the two germline ends. In DNA form, the CDR3 reads TGTGCCAGCAGTTTAATCATAAATAGCAATCAGCCCCAGCATTTT. Its translation: CASSLIINSNQPQHF.

At least ten counts were recorded for this clonotype. This chain joins TRBV18 and TRBJ1-1; no clear D gene. V gave up 4 bases and J gave up 10 bases, with 16 bases separating them. This CDR3 spans 13 amino acids. Germline CDR1 KGHSH, CDR2 LQKENI. CDR3 sequence: CASSHARSGVAFF. The CDR3 DNA reads as TGTGCCAGCTCACACGCGAGGTCCGGGGTAGCTTTCTTT.

This clonotype turned up a few times. V is TRBV6-2 or TRBV6-3 and J is TRBJ2-5, with a possible D match to TRBD1 (6 bases). Between the trimmed V and J ends, which lost 2 bases and 1 base, there was a span of 8 bases. CDR1 is MNHEY and CDR2 is SVGEGT in the germline V gene. The length of the CDR3 is 14 residues. The CDR3 region has the DNA TGTGCCAGCAGTTACGACAGGATCCAAGAGACCCAGTACTTC. As protein: CASSYDRIQETQYF.

This clonotype was counted at least ten times. The chain joins TRBV6-6 to TRBJ2-2, with no clear D. V gave up 0 bases and J gave up 2 bases, with 10 bases separating them. Germline assignment: CDR1 MNHNY and CDR2 SVGAGI (reference sequence). This CDR3 comprises 16 residues. The DNA of the CDR3 is TGTGCCAGCAGTTACTCGCTGCGGAAAAACACCGGGGAGCTGTTTTTT. Its translation is CASSYSLRKNTGELFF.